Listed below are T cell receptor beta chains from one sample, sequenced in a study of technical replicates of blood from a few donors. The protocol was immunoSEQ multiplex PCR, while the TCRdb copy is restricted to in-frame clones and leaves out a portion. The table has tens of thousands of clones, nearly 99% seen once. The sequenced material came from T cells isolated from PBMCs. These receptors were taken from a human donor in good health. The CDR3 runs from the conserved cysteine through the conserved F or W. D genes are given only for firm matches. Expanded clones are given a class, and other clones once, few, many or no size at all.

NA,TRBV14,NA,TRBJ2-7,CASSQAIYEQYF,TGTGCCAGCAGCCAGGCCATCTACGAGCAGTACTTC
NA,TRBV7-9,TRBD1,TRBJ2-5,CASSLDRGPVEETQYF,TGTGCCAGCAGCTTGGACAGGGGGCCAGTAGAAGAGACCCAGTACTTC
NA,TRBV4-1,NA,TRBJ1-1,CASSQTGDLAFF,TGCGCCAGCAGCCAAACCGGGGACTTGGCTTTCTTT
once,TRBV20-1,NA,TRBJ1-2,CSARTERGYTF,TGCAGTGCTAGGACAGAGAGAGGCTACACCTTC
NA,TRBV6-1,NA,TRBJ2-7,CASSRTGTYEQYF,TGTGCCAGCAGTCGAACAGGAACCTACGAGCAGTACTTC
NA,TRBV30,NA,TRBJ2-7,CAWSEGENEQYF,TGTGCCTGGAGCGAAGGGGAAAACGAGCAGTACTTC
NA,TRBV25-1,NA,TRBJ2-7,CASSDLQGFYEQYF,TGTGCCAGCAGTGATTTACAGGGTTTCTACGAGCAGTACTTC
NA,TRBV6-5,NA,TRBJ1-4,CASSYSGQYNEKLFF,TGTGCCAGCAGTTACTCCGGACAGTATAATGAAAAACTGTTTTTT
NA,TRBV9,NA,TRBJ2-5,CASSVPSGQAETQYF,TGTGCCAGCAGCGTACCCTCCGGACAAGCCGAGACCCAGTACTTC
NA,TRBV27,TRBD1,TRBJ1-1,CASSSGQRTVTEAFF,TGTGCCAGCAGTTCGGGACAGCGGACGGTCACTGAAGCTTTCTTT
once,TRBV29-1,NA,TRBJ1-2,CSVEISRYGYTF,TGCAGCGTTGAAATTTCGCGGTATGGCTACACCTTC
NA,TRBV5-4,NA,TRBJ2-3,CASSRSGGADTQYF,TGTGCCAGCAGCCGCTCGGGTGGTGCAGATACGCAGTATTTT
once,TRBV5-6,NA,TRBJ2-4,CASSLGLGLDIQYF,TGTGCCAGCAGCTTGGGGCTAGGTCTCGACATTCAGTACTTC
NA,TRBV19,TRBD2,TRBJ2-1,CASEAGEGLNEQFF,TGTGCCAGTGAAGCGGGAGAGGGGCTCAATGAGCAGTTCTTC
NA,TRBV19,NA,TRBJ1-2,CASSPALRDYGYTF,TGTGCCAGTAGTCCCGCCCTGAGGGACTATGGCTACACCTTC
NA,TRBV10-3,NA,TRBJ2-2,CAISEAYSAGELFF,TGTGCCATCAGTGAGGCATACTCTGCCGGGGAGCTGTTTTTT
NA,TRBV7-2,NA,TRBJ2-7,CASSLTWDTYEQYF,TGTGCCAGCAGTTTGACCTGGGACACCTACGAGCAGTACTTC
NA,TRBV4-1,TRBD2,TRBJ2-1,CASSQESGRYEQFF,TGCGCCAGCAGCCAAGAAAGCGGGAGATATGAGCAGTTCTTC
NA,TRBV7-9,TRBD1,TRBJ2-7,CASSPRTGGEYEQYF,TGTGCCAGCAGCCCGAGGACAGGGGGAGAGTACGAGCAGTACTTC
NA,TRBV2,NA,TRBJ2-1,CASSERGHEQFF,TGTGCCAGCAGTGAGCGGGGGCATGAGCAGTTCTTC
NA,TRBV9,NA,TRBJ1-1,CASSVGFSTEAFF,TGTGCCAGCAGCGTAGGATTTAGCACTGAAGCTTTCTTT
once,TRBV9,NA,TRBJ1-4,CASSVAGGLDEKLFF,TGTGCCAGCAGCGTAGCGGGGGGATTAGATGAAAAACTGTTTTTT
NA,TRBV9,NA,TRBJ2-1,CASSVAGNEQFF,TGTGCCAGCAGCGTAGCGGGAAATGAGCAGTTCTTC
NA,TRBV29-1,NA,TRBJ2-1,CSVGFLGYNEQFF,TGCAGCGTTGGATTCCTCGGTTACAATGAGCAGTTCTTC
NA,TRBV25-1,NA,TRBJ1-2,CASSDYLGGGGYTF,TGTGCCAGCAGTGATTACTTGGGCGGAGGCGGCTACACCTTC
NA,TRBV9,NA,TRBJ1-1,CASSVVGGAKAEAFF,TGTGCCAGCAGCGTAGTAGGGGGGGCGAAGGCTGAAGCTTTCTTT
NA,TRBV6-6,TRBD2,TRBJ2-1,CASSLLAGVDEQFF,TGTGCCAGCTCCTTGTTAGCGGGAGTCGATGAGCAGTTCTTC
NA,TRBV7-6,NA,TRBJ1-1,CASSLTVEVTEAFF,TGTGCCAGCAGCTTAACGGTTGAGGTTACTGAAGCTTTCTTT
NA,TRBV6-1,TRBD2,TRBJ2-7,CASSERLGTSDEQYF,TGTGCCAGCAGTGAAAGGTTGGGGACTAGCGACGAGCAGTACTTC
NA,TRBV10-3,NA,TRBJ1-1,CAIRGALSFNTEAFF,TGTGCCATCAGAGGGGCTCTTTCATTCAACACTGAAGCTTTCTTT
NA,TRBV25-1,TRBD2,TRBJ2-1,CASSEGGLAGAGNEQFF,TGTGCCAGCAGTGAAGGGGGACTAGCGGGAGCGGGGAATGAGCAGTTCTTC
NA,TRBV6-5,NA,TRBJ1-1,CASSYREGNTEAFF,TGTGCCAGCAGTTACCGGGAGGGGAACACTGAAGCTTTCTTT
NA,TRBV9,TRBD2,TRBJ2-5,CASSEMGLLETQYF,TGTGCCAGCAGCGAGATGGGACTATTAGAGACCCAGTACTTC
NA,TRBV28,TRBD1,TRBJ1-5,CASSPINFRDRVVGNQPQHF,TGTGCCAGCAGCCCTATCAACTTCCGGGACAGGGTAGTGGGCAATCAGCCCCAGCATTTT
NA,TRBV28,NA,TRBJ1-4,CASRRSGGLFF,TGTGCCAGCAGAAGGTCGGGGGGACTGTTTTTT
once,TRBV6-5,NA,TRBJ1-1,CASSYAVTAGNTEAFF,TGTGCCAGCAGTTACGCCGTAACAGCTGGGAACACTGAAGCTTTCTTT
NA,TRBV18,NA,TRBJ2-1,CASSPQASGTFNEQFF,TGTGCCAGCTCACCACAGGCTTCCGGGACTTTCAATGAGCAGTTCTTC
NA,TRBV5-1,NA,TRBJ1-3,CASSPTRGSGNTIYF,TGCGCCAGCAGCCCCACACGGGGCTCTGGAAACACCATATATTTT
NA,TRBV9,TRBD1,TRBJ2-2,CASSPRDRGVVTGELFF,TGTGCCAGCAGCCCCCGGGACAGGGGGGTTGTAACCGGGGAGCTGTTTTTT
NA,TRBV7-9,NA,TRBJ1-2,CASSLTVGGESNYGYTF,TGTGCCAGCAGCTTAACGGTTGGGGGCGAGTCGAACTATGGCTACACCTTC
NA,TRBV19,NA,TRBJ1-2,CASSNPWAGEIYGYTF,TGTGCCAGTAGTAATCCCTGGGCCGGGGAAATCTATGGCTACACCTTC
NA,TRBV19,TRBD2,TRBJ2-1,CASSPGLAVYNEQFF,TGTGCCAGTAGTCCGGGACTAGCGGTCTACAATGAGCAGTTCTTC
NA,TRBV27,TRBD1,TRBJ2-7,CASSLSSTSGTGKYF,TGTGCCAGCAGTTTATCCTCTACCTCGGGGACAGGGAAGTACTTC